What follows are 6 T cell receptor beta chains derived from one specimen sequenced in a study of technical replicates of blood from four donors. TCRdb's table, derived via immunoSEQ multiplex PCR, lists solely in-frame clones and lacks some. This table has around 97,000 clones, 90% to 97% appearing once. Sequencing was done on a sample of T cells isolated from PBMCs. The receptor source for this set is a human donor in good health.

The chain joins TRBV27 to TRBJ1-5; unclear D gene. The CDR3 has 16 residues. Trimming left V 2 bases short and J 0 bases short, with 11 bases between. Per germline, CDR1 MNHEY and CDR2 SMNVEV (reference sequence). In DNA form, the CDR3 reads TGTGCCAGCAGTTTAGGTTCTTCAGGTAGCAATCAGCCCCAGCATTTT. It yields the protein CASSLGSSGSNQPQHF.

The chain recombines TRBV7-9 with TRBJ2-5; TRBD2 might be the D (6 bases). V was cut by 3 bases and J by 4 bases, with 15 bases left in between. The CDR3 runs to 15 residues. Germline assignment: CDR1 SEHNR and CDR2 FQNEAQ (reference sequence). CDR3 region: CASSLYDEGGETQYF. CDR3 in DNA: TGTGCCAGCAGCTTGTACGATGAGGGAGGAGAGACCCAGTACTTC.

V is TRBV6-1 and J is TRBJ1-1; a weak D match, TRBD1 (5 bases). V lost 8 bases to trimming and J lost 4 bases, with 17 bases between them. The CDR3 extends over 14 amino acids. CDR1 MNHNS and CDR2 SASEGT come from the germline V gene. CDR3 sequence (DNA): TGTGCCAGCGGTTGGGACGGGGAGGGCACTGAAGCTTTCTTT. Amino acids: CASGWDGEGTEAFF.

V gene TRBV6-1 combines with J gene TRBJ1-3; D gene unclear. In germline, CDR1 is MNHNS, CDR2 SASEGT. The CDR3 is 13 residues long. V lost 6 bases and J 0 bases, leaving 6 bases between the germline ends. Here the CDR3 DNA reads TGTGCCAGCAGGCCGAGCTCTGGAAACACCATATATTTT. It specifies CASRPSSGNTIYF.

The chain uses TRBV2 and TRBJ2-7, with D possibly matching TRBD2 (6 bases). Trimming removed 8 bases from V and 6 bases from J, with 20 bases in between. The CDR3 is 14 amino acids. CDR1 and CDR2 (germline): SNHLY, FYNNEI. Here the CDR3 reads CASEGGQFNSEQYF. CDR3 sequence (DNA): TGTGCCAGCGAAGGAGGGCAGTTCAATTCCGAGCAGTACTTC.

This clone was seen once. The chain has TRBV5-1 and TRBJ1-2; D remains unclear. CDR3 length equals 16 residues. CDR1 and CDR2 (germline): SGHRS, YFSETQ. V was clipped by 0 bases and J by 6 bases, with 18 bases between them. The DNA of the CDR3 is TGCGCCAGCAGCTTGGAGGTCGGGGTTAATAAGGATGGCTACACCTTC. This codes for CASSLEVGVNKDGYTF.